A selection of T cell receptor beta chains follows, all from one sample in a study of cytomegalovirus exposure and HLA in healthy donors. Assay: immunoSEQ multiplex PCR; the TCRdb copy retains only in-frame clones and omits some. The data contain about 170,000 clones, 82% of them singletons. The sequenced sample consisted of PBMCs. These receptors all come from a male donor in good health and CMV-seronegative. Both conserved end residues are part of each CDR3. D genes are given only for firm matches. Clone size appears in some rows only: once, few, many, or a class for an expanded clone.

>TRBV7-9|TRBD2|.|TRBJ2-3
TGTGCCAGCAGCCCCGGACTAGCGTTAGTAGATACGCAGTATTTT
CASSPGLALVDTQYF
>TRBV5-5|.|.|TRBJ1-6
TGTGCCAGCAGCTTGGGCTTCGGGGGAGGGGCCTCTTCACCCCTCCACTTT
CASSLGFGGGASSPLHF
>TRBV9|.|.|TRBJ1-3
TGTGCCAGCAGCGTAGCTTCAGTTACGGGAAACACCATATATTTT
CASSVASVTGNTIYF
>TRBV5-6|.|.|TRBJ2-7
TGTGCCAGCAGCTTGGGGACGAAAGGACTTCCCTACGAGCAGTACTTC
CASSLGTKGLPYEQYF
>TRBV27|TRBD1|.|TRBJ2-1
TGTGCCAGCAGTTCCATCCGGGACAGATACAATGAGCAGTTCTTC
CASSSIRDRYNEQFF
>TRBV7-9|TRBD1|.|TRBJ1-2
TGTGCCAGCAGCCCGGGGGGGGGACAGGGGGCCTATGGCTACACCTTC
CASSPGGGQGAYGYTF
>TRBV14|.|.|TRBJ1-4
TGTGCCAGCAGCCAAGTCGACAGGCGGGGGGAAAAACTGTTTTTT
CASSQVDRRGEKLFF
>TRBV18|.|.|TRBJ2-1
TGTGCCAGCTCACCTATGGGGCAGGGAAAGGGGTATGAGCAGTTCTTC
CASSPMGQGKGYEQFF
>TRBV11-1|TRBD1|.|TRBJ2-7
TGTGCCAGCAGCTCGACTCAGGGGACAGGGGATTCCTACGAGCAGTACTTC
CASSSTQGTGDSYEQYF
>TRBV5-8|.|.|TRBJ1-2
TGTGCCAGCAGCCAGCAAGGGCCCAGGACTACCTATGGCTACACCTTC
CASSQQGPRTTYGYTF
>TRBV29-1|TRBD2|.|TRBJ2-1
TGCAGCGCCGGACTAGCGGACTCCTACAATGAGCAGTTCTTC
CSAGLADSYNEQFF
>TRBV19|TRBD1|.|TRBJ1-5
TGTGCCAGTTACGGCTCGGGACAGGGCAATCAGCCCCAGCATTTT
CASYGSGQGNQPQHF
>TRBV4-3|TRBD2|.|TRBJ2-7
TGCGCCAGCAGCCAGGGGGGACTAGCGGACTCCTACGAGCAGTACTTC
CASSQGGLADSYEQYF
>TRBV27|.|.|TRBJ1-5
TGTGCCAGCAGTTCAGTCCAGGCAAATCAGCCCCAGCATTTT
CASSSVQANQPQHF
>TRBV9|.|.|TRBJ2-5
TGTGCCAGCAGCGTAGGAGGACTAGAGACCCAGTACTTC
CASSVGGLETQYF
>TRBV29-1|TRBD1|.|TRBJ2-5
TGCAGCGTTGAAGATAGCGGGTCGCAGGGGGGACAGGGGCTTCAGACCCAGTACTTC
CSVEDSGSQGGQGLQTQYF
>TRBV29-1|TRBD1|.|TRBJ1-1
TGCAGCGGAGACAGGGAGAACACTGAAGCTTTCTTT
CSGDRENTEAFF
>TRBV7-9|TRBD2|.|TRBJ2-1
TGTGCCAGCAGCTCGTTAGCGGGAACCATGGACAATGAGCAGTTCTTC
CASSSLAGTMDNEQFF
>TRBV6-1|.|.|TRBJ1-2
TGTGCCAGCAGTGTCTCTGTTACAGGGTCCTATGGCTACACCTTC
CASSVSVTGSYGYTF
>TRBV27|TRBD1|.|TRBJ2-7
TGTGCCAGCAGTTTCGCGACAGGGGATACCTACGAGCAGTACTTC
CASSFATGDTYEQYF
>TRBV5-4|.|few|TRBJ1-1
TGTGCCAGCAGTACGGGACAGAACACTGAAGCTTTCTTT
CASSTGQNTEAFF
>TRBV6-6|.|.|TRBJ2-7
TGTGCCAGTCAATCCCGGAGCGAGCAGTACTTC
CASQSRSEQYF
>TRBV5-4|TRBD1|.|TRBJ1-1
TGTGCCAGCAGCCCCAACAGGGGGCGGGACACTGAAGCTTTCTTT
CASSPNRGRDTEAFF
>TRBV7-8|.|.|TRBJ1-1
TGTGCCAGCAGCCCGCGGGGGCTTGACACTGAAGCTTTCTTT
CASSPRGLDTEAFF
>TRBV6-6|.|.|TRBJ1-5
TGTGCCAGCAGTCTAAATCAGCCCCAGCATTTT
CASSLNQPQHF
>TRBV7-3|TRBD2|once|TRBJ2-5
TGTGCCAGCAGCGGAGTACTAGCGGGATTGGGTGAGCAGTACTTC
CASSGVLAGLGEQYF
>TRBV27|.|once|TRBJ2-1
TGTGCCAGCAGCCCCGGGGTTAATGAGCAGTTCTTC
CASSPGVNEQFF
>TRBV18|TRBD1|.|TRBJ1-5
TGTGCCAGCTCACCTCGGACAGGGAGTCAGCCCCAGCATTTT
CASSPRTGSQPQHF
>TRBV28|TRBD1|.|TRBJ1-4
TGTGCCAGCAGTCGACCCCAGGGGGCGGGCAATAATAATGAAAAACTGTTTTTT
CASSRPQGAGNNNEKLFF
>TRBV7-7|TRBD2|.|TRBJ2-1
TGTGCCAGCAGCTCAGCGGGGGGGCCGGGGGAGCAGTTCTTC
CASSSAGGPGEQFF
>TRBV7-2|.|.|TRBJ1-2
TGTGCCAGCAGCGTGTCAACCGGGACTGAAGTCTATGGCTACACCTTC
CASSVSTGTEVYGYTF
>TRBV19|.|.|TRBJ1-5
TGTGCCAGTAGTCCCCAAGGGCAGGGTCATCAGCCCCAGCATTTT
CASSPQGQGHQPQHF
>TRBV5-4|.|.|TRBJ2-7
TGTGCCAGCAGCAGTAGCACGACGGTCTCCTACGAGCAGTACTTC
CASSSSTTVSYEQYF
>TRBV6-5|.|.|TRBJ2-5
TGTGCCAGCAGTTACTTCCGGGACCAGTACTTC
CASSYFRDQYF
>TRBV19|TRBD1|.|TRBJ1-5
TGTGCCAGTAGTATAGATGGGGACAGGCGCTCTCCCCAGCATTTT
CASSIDGDRRSPQHF
>TRBV30|TRBD1|.|TRBJ2-5
TGTGCCTACCAGGGGGCTAAAGAGACCCAGTACTTC
CAYQGAKETQYF
>TRBV9|.|few|TRBJ2-1
TGTGCCAGCAGCGCAGGTTGGGAGCAGTTCTTC
CASSAGWEQFF
>TRBV19|.|once|TRBJ1-2
TGTGCCAGTAGAACAGGGCTTTATGGCTACACCTTC
CASRTGLYGYTF
>TRBV10-3|TRBD2|.|TRBJ2-5
TGTGCCATCAGTGAGTCGGGGACTAGCGGGGCCGACCAAGAGACCCAGTACTTC
CAISESGTSGADQETQYF
>TRBV7-9|TRBD1|.|TRBJ1-3
TGTGCCAGCAGCAAGCGAACAGGGGTGAAGGAGAACACCATATATTTT
CASSKRTGVKENTIYF
>TRBV6-1|TRBD2|.|TRBJ2-1
TGTGCCAGCAGTCCCGGGACTAGCGGGGAGATCCCCAAGTTCTTC
CASSPGTSGEIPKFF
>TRBV7-8|TRBD1|few|TRBJ1-4
TGTGCCAGCAGCCGACCGACAGGAAGGGGGCCTAGTGAAAAACTGTTTTTT
CASSRPTGRGPSEKLFF